These 29 T cell receptor beta chains were sequenced from one sample in a study of blood T cells in healthy people across ages. A second PCR of roughly 7 to 11 cycles used a sample-barcoded 5' primer and a J-beta primer mix. A single record per CDR3 protein comes from TCRdb applying MiXCR to the 5' RACE reads. The table shows around 800,000 distinct CDR3 sequences, with 62% occurring only once. Sequences were obtained from blood. The source of these receptors is a man aged 30 to 45 in good health.

The chain links TRBV2 to TRBJ2-6; TRBD2 is a possible D gene (5 bases). The CDR3 sequence is 15 residues long. The germline CDR1 and CDR2 sequences are SNHLY and FYNNEI. V lost 8 bases to trimming and J lost 0 bases, with 11 bases between them. The CDR3 is CASGQEGSGANVLTF. DNA for the CDR3: TGTGCCAGCGGTCAAGAGGGCTCTGGGGCCAACGTCCTGACTTTC.

This clonotype was observed a handful of times. The gene calls are TRBV9 and TRBJ2-7, with 8 bases aligning to TRBD1. The CDR3 extends over 12 amino acids. The germline CDR1 and CDR2 sequences are SGDLS and YYNGEE. The ends lost 3 bases at V and 5 bases at J; junction bases unmatched: 1. The CDR3 sequence: CASSAGGNEQYF. In nucleotides, the CDR3 is TGTGCCAGCAGCGCAGGGGGCAACGAGCAGTACTTC.

This chain connects TRBV28 to TRBJ2-5; tentatively, D is TRBD1 or TRBD2 (5 bases each). The assigned J gene may be wrong: the sequence end matches TRBJ2-7 better. Germline V gene data show CDR1 as MDHEN and CDR2 as SYDVKM. The CDR3 length is 13 residues. In DNA, the CDR3 is TGTGCCAGCAGTTTATACGGGGCGCACGAGCAGTACTTC. This codes for CASSLYGAHEQYF.

This chain links TRBV6-5 with TRBJ1-4; D is unresolved. The V and J ends lost 6 bases and 8 bases respectively, with 10 bases between them. The CDR3 consists of 12 residues. Germline CDR1 and CDR2: MNHEY and SVGAGI. CDR3 bases: TGTGCCAGCAGGAGCCCGGCCGAAAAACTGTTTTTT. Amino acids: CASRSPAEKLFF.

This sequence joins TRBV20-1 and TRBJ2-4; TRBD2 is a possible D gene (5 bases). Between the trimmed V and J ends, which lost 2 bases and 6 bases, there was a span of 17 bases. CDR1 and CDR2 from the germline V gene are DFQATT and SNEGSKA (reference sequence). The CDR3 contains 15 residues. CDR3 sequence (DNA): TGCAGTGCTAGAAGTGGCACGGGTGCGGGAAACATTCAGTACTTC. Protein sequence: CSARSGTGAGNIQYF.

The chain employs TRBV28 and TRBJ2-5; 7 bases fit TRBD1. V gave up 6 bases and J gave up 11 bases; unmatched junction bases: 18. CDR1 and CDR2 (germline): MDHEN, SYDVKM. CDR3 length: 15 amino acids. This CDR3 is CASSLVGGRRMEQYF. CDR3 DNA sequence: TGTGCCAGCAGCCTAGTAGGGGGCCGGAGGATGGAGCAGTACTTC.

Points on this clonotype: At one of its ends the junction is not consistent with the germline gene, which may arise from a read error. V gene TRBV15 combines with J gene TRBJ2-7; 8 bases align to TRBD1. Matching the DNA end better, TRBJ2-5 makes the J call doubtful. The germline V gene has CDR1 LNHNV and CDR2 YYDKDF (reference sequence). This CDR3 comprises 15 residues. The CDR3 loop is CATSRDRGLQETQYF. DNA of the CDR3: TGTGCCACCAGCCGAGACAGGGGACTTCAAGAGACCCAGTACTTC.

The chain joins TRBV20-1 to TRBJ2-7, with 9 nucleotides matching TRBD2. V dropped 5 bases and J dropped 0; count of bases not matched to a gene: 8. Per the germline V gene, CDR1 is DFQATT and CDR2 is SNEGSKA (reference sequence). The CDR3 runs 15 residues. CDR3 region: CSAGTSQTTSYEQYF. As DNA, the CDR3 is TGCAGTGCTGGGACTAGCCAAACGACCTCCTACGAGCAGTACTTC.

V usage is TRBV20-1 and J usage is TRBJ2-1; 8 nucleotides align to TRBD1. CDR1 is DFQATT and CDR2 is SNEGSKA in the germline V gene (reference sequence). The V and J ends lost 7 bases and 7 bases, in that order; junction bases with no gene match: 12. This CDR3 comprises 14 residues. The CDR3 DNA is TGCAGTGGTTTTGGAGACAGGGGTACGAATGAGCAGTTCTTC. Translating gives CSGFGDRGTNEQFF.

This clonotype was counted a few times. V and J are TRBV6-5 and TRBJ2-1; D might be TRBD2 (6 bases). The CDR3 sequence is 14 residues long. V was pared by 1 base and J by 8 bases, with 12 bases between. Germline V gene sequence: CDR1 MNHEY, CDR2 SVGAGI. This chain's CDR3 is CASSYWGVRHEQFF. In DNA form, the CDR3 reads TGTGCCAGCAGTTACTGGGGGGTCCGGCATGAGCAGTTCTTC.

This chain links TRBV6-2 or TRBV6-3 with TRBJ2-4, with D possibly matching TRBD2 (5 bases). The V end was cut by 6 bases, the J end by 0 bases, with 12 bases between. Germline V lookup: CDR1 MNHEY, CDR2 SVGEGT. The CDR3 extends over 15 amino acids. CDR3 sequence: CASSKERIAKNIQYF. CDR3 bases: TGTGCCAGCAGCAAAGAGCGGATAGCCAAAAACATTCAGTACTTC.

The chain has TRBV24-1 and TRBJ2-1; no definite D call. V gave up 4 bases and J gave up 10 bases, with 19 bases separating them. The CDR3 sequence is 15 residues long. Germline V CDR1 and CDR2: KGHDR, SFDVKD. The CDR3 DNA follows: TGTGCCACCAGTGACGGTGTAGAACTTTCCTCAGAGCAGTTCTTC. Translation gives CATSDGVELSSEQFF.

There are a few counts of this clonotype. This sequence joins TRBV29-1 and TRBJ2-3; D unresolved. The CDR3 is 12 amino acids. V lost 4 bases to trimming and J lost 2 bases, with 7 bases between them. Germline CDR1 is SQVTM and CDR2 is ANQGSEA. CDR3 in DNA: TGCAGCGTTGGCAGGAACACAGATACGCAGTATTTT. This translates into CSVGRNTDTQYF.

The chain links TRBV5-1 to TRBJ2-1; a possible D gene is TRBD2 (6 bases). V gave up 0 bases and J gave up 0 bases, with 13 bases separating them. Germline V CDR1 and CDR2: SGHRS, YFSETQ. The CDR3 extends over 17 amino acids. CDR3 DNA sequence: TGCGCCAGCAGCTTGGCCGTCGACGGGAGCTCCTACAATGAGCAGTTCTTC. Encoded protein: CASSLAVDGSSYNEQFF.

This clonotype was found a few times. V gene TRBV10-3 combines with J gene TRBJ1-5; D is unresolved. CDR1 and CDR2 from the germline V gene are ENHRY and SYGVKD. V gave up 8 bases and J gave up 4 bases, with 15 bases separating them. The CDR3 loop spans 14 amino acids. The CDR3 coding sequence is TGTGCCATCGCAGCCGTGGGTAATAATCAGCCCCAGCATTTT. Translated: CAIAAVGNNQPQHF.

The rearrangement joins TRBV6-2 or TRBV6-3 to TRBJ1-5; tentatively, D is TRBD1 (6 bases). The ends were cut back, 5 bases at V and 0 bases at J, with 17 bases in the middle. The germline V gene encodes CDR1 MNHEY and CDR2 SVGEGT. This CDR3 is 17 amino acids long. CDR3 protein: CASSRIQQGYSNQPQHF. The CDR3 nucleotides read TGTGCCAGCAGTCGGATACAACAGGGTTATAGCAATCAGCCCCAGCATTTT.

V usage is TRBV7-6 and J usage is TRBJ1-6; D is undetermined. Germline V gene lookup returns CDR1 SGHVS and CDR2 FNYEAQ. V lost 5 bases and J lost 10, with 15 bases in between. The CDR3 contains 14 residues. The CDR3 loop is CASSVGRNRSPLHF. The CDR3 DNA reads as TGTGCCAGCAGCGTAGGCAGGAATAGGTCACCCCTCCACTTT.

In regard to this clonotype: The junction departs from the called germline gene at one end, perhaps through a read error. The chain uses TRBV12-3 or TRBV12-4 and TRBJ2-1; possibly TRBD1 for D (6 bases). This CDR3 comprises 17 residues. The CDR3 DNA reads TGTGCCAGCAGTTTGTTTTCGAAGGGGACAACCTACAACGAGCAGTTCTTC. Protein product: CASSLFSKGTTYNEQFF.

This clonotype was picked up many times. The chain is built from TRBV4-2 and TRBJ1-2; D perhaps matches TRBD1 (5 bases). This CDR3 comprises 15 residues. The V end lost 1 base, the J end lost 3 bases, and 12 bases lay between the germline ends. The germline V gene has CDR1 LGHNA and CDR2 YNFKEQ. CDR3 sequence (DNA): TGTGCCAGCAGCCAAGGGGGGGGTCAATACTATGGCTACACCTTC. This encodes CASSQGGGQYYGYTF.

This clonotype was detected only a few times. This chain connects TRBV29-1 to TRBJ2-1; a weak D match, TRBD1 (6 bases). The CDR3 has 13 residues. Germline V lookup: CDR1 SQVTM, CDR2 ANQGSEA. V was cut by 8 bases and J by 1 base, with 12 bases left in between. The DNA for the CDR3 is TGCAGCTCCAGGGGTGATTCCTACAATGAGCAGTTCTTC. Translated: CSSRGDSYNEQFF.

The V and J genes are TRBV4-3 and TRBJ2-1; 10 bases are shared with TRBD2. V lost 5 bases to trimming and J lost 3 bases; unmatched junction nucleotides: 4. Looked up from germline, CDR1 is LGHNA and CDR2 is YSLEER. This CDR3 has 15 amino acids. CDR3 loop: CASSYVAGGYNEQFF. CDR3 DNA sequence: TGCGCCAGCAGCTATGTAGCGGGGGGCTACAATGAGCAGTTCTTC.

This chain uses TRBV28 with TRBJ2-7; 8 nucleotides match TRBD1. CDR3 size: 15 residues. Losses at the gene ends were 6 bases for V and 4 bases for J; bases not matched to a gene: 11. Looked up from germline, CDR1 is MDHEN and CDR2 is SYDVKM. The CDR3 region is CASRTIRTGWYEQYF. The CDR3 DNA reads as TGTGCCAGCAGGACGATTCGGACAGGGTGGTACGAGCAGTACTTC.

This clonotype showed up just a few times. V and J are TRBV29-1 and TRBJ2-7, with D unclear. CDR3 length: 12 residues. The germline CDR1 and CDR2 sequences are SQVTM and ANQGSEA. CDR3: CSVRSDGWKQYF. The CDR3 nucleotides are TGCAGTGTTCGCTCGGACGGTTGGAAGCAGTACTTC.

This clonotype was recorded a few times. The rearrangement links TRBV10-3 to TRBJ2-1; D is tentatively TRBD1 or TRBD2 (6 bases each). V lost 3 bases to trimming and J lost 6 bases, with 12 bases between them. The CDR3 is made up of 14 amino acids. CDR1 ENHRY and CDR2 SYGVKD come from the germline V gene. CDR3 protein: CAISDKGEVNEQFF. DNA of the CDR3: TGTGCCATCAGTGACAAGGGGGAGGTCAATGAGCAGTTCTTC.

Turning to this clonotype: One junction end disagrees with the germline gene, perhaps due to a read error. The chain recombines TRBV27 with TRBJ2-1; 11 bases are shared with TRBD2. Germline V gene sequence: CDR1 MNHEY, CDR2 SMNVEV (reference sequence). This CDR3 has 14 amino acids. CDR3 nucleotides: TGTGCCAGCAAACTAGCGGGGGTTCAGAATGAGCGGTTCTTC. Amino acid sequence: CASKLAGVQNERFF.

This clonotype turned up a few times. V and J are TRBV7-2 and TRBJ2-5; 8 nucleotides line up with TRBD1. Trimming cost V 5 bases and J 3 bases; bases outside gene matches: 14. CDR1 and CDR2 (germline): SGHTA, FQGNSA. The CDR3 consists of 17 residues. The chain's CDR3 is CASSGWAQGGREETQYF. For the CDR3, the DNA is TGTGCCAGCAGCGGATGGGCACAGGGGGGTAGGGAAGAGACCCAGTACTTC. Full variable domain (rest looked up from reference TRBV7-2 and TRBJ2-5): GAGVSQSPSNKVTEKGKDVELRCDPISGHTALYWYRQSLGQGLEFLIYFQGNSAPDKSGLPSDRFSAERTGGSVSTLTIQRTQQEDSAVYLCASSGWAQGGREETQYFGPGTRLLVL.

As for this clonotype: It may be a read error: a sequence one base away is much more abundant. In DNA, the CDR3 is TGTGCCAGCAGCGTAGGACAGGGGGTTGATGATGAGCAGTTCTTC. It specifies CASSVGQGVDDEQFF. The V call is TRBV9, the J call TRBJ2-1; 9 bases match TRBD1. The CDR3 is 15 residues long. Germline V gene sequence: CDR1 SGDLS, CDR2 YYNGEE. The ends lost 0 bases at V and 8 bases at J; junction bases unmatched: 6.

This chain links TRBV29-1 with TRBJ2-7; D is ambiguous. Judging by the DNA end, TRBJ2-5 fits better; the J call may be wrong. Germline V gene data show CDR1 as SQVTM and CDR2 as ANQGSEA. The CDR3 covers 15 residues. This CDR3 reads CSVEFEARRGETQYF. The CDR3, as DNA: TGCAGCGTTGAATTTGAAGCCCGCCGTGGAGAGACCCAGTACTTC.

As concerns this clonotype: One end of the junction varies from germline; a read error may be responsible. J is TRBJ1-6 and V is TRBV3-1; D unresolved. In germline, CDR1 is LGHDT, CDR2 YNNKEL (reference sequence). This CDR3 is built from 14 residues. This chain's CDR3 is CAGSQGVENSPLHF. CDR3 coding DNA: TGTGCCGGCAGCCAAGGTGTCGAAAATTCACCCCTCCACTTT.